The clone carrying this TCR beta chain was detected once. The data were taken from a study of cytomegalovirus exposure and HLA in healthy donors. PCR involved 60 Vbeta and 13 Jbeta primers. The repertoire was sequenced with immunoSEQ multiplex PCR; TCRdb's copy has only in-frame clones and lacks some. The table lists 55,000 to 75,000 clones, roughly 81% of them singletons. This CDR3 region has 15 residues. Trimming took off 0 bases at V and 3 bases at J, with 14 bases between the two ends. Germline V gene sequence: CDR1 GTSNPN, CDR2 SVGIG (reference sequence). This chain joins TRBV30 and TRBJ1-2; D may be TRBD1 (6 bases). The receptor was isolated from a human donor in good health. The sequenced sample was PBMCs. The CDR3 DNA reads as TGTGCCTGGAGTGTACGACTCTCAGGGGACTATGGCTACACCTTC. Residues: CAWSVRLSGDYGYTF.